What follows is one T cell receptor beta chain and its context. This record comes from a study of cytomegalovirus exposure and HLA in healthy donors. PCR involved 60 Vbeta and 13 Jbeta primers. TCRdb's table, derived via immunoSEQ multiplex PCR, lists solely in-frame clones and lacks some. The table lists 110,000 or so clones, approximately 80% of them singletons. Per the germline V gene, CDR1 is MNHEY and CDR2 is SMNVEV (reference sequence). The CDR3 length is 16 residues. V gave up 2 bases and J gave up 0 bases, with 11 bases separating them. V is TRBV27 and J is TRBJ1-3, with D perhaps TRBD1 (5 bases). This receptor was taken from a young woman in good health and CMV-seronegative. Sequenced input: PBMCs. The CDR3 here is CASSLNGHSSGNTIYF. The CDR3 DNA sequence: TGTGCCAGCAGTTTAAATGGACATAGCTCTGGAAACACCATATATTTT.